This T cell receptor (beta chain) stems from a study of OX40 agonist ivuxolimab in advanced cancers. Turning to the study itself: Intravenous ivuxolimab was administered to patients every 2 weeks at 0.01 to 10 mg/kg.

Study-wide results and caveats: Among T cells, CD8+ cells averaged more expanded clones than CD4+ cells.

The study sampled blood at baseline, cycle 4 day 1, and cycle 7 day 1. Notes on this clone: What it recognizes is unknown.

Profiled with immunoSEQ multiplex PCR; TCRdb holds only in-frame clones, not every one. This table has around 140,000 clones, about 92% appearing once. The origin of this receptor is an adult with an advanced solid tumor such as melanoma, head and neck, liver or kidney cancer. Material: CD4+ or CD8+ T cells sorted from blood, obtained in a trial of the OX40 agonist ivuxolimab.

The CDR3 sequence is CASWTSGIYEQYF. The DNA of the CDR3 is TGTGCCAGTTGGACTAGCGGGATCTACGAGCAGTACTTC. The chain uses TRBV28 and TRBJ2-7, with 12 bases matching TRBD2. Germline values: CDR1 MDHEN, CDR2 SYDVKM. V trimming: 9 bases; J trimming: 3 bases; junction bases outside the gene matches: 3. The CDR3 sequence is 13 residues long.